This T cell receptor beta chain was identified during a study of blood T cell repertoires in COVID-19. Study details: Whether acute or convalescent, the COVID-19 samples came from the United States, Italy and Spain. The analysed material was cDNA or gDNA that came from T cells, B-cell-depleted T cells, or PBMCs.

Methods used by the authors: Estimates of nucleated cell counts were drawn from the amplification of reference gene primers. Produced via immunoSEQ multiplex PCR; TCRdb's table is partial and in-frame only. V and J calls and clone size are copied from that table; D and trimming were computed from the DNA. Among approximately 470,000 clones listed, approximately 85% were seen once. The CDR3 runs to 17 residues. Germline V gene lookup returns CDR1 MNHEY and CDR2 SMNVEV (reference sequence). Unmatched junction bases numbered 6, after V lost 2 bases and J lost 2 bases. A single count supports this clone. V usage is TRBV27 and J usage is TRBJ2-3; 11 nucleotides line up with TRBD2. Sequenced material: peripheral blood. This clonotype was sampled from a human donor in a cohort sampled during active COVID-19. In DNA form, the CDR3 reads TGTGCCAGCAGTTTAGAGGGACTAGCGGCGAACACAGATACGCAGTATTTT. Translated, it gives CASSLEGLAANTDTQYF.